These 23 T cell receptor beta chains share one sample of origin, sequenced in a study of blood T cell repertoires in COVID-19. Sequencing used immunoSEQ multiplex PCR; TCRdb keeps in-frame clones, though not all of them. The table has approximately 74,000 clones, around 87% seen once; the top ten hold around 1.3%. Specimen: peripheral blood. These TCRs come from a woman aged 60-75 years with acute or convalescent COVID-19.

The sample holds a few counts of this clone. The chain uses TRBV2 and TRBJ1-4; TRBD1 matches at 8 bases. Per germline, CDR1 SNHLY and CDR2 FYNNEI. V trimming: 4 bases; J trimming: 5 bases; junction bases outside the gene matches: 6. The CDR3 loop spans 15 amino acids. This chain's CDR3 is CASSGDRGGNEKLFF. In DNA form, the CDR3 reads TGTGCCAGCAGTGGTGACAGGGGTGGAAATGAAAAACTGTTTTTT.

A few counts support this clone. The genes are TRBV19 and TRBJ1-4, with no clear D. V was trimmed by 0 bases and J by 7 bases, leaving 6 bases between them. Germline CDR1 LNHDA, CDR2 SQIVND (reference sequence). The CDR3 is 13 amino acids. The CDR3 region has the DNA TGTGCCAGTAGTATAGAGCGGGGTGAAAAACTGTTTTTT. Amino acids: CASSIERGEKLFF. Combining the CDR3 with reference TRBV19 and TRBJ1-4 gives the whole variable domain DGGITQSPKYLFRKEGQNVTLSCEQNLNHDAMYWYRQDPGQGLRLIYYSQIVNDFQKGDIAEGYSVSREKKESFPLTVTSAQKNPTAFYLCASSIERGEKLFFGSGTQLSVL.

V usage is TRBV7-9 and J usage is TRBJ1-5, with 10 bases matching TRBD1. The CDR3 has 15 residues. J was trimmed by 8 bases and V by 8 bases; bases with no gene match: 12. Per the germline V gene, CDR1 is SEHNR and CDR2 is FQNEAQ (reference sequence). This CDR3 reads CASGLGTGVEEPQHF. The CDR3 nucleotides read TGTGCCAGCGGACTAGGGACAGGGGTCGAGGAGCCCCAGCATTTT.

The CDR3 loop reads CASSLGWAGGYTF. The CDR3 nucleotides are TGTGCCAGCAGCTTGGGTTGGGCAGGTGGCTACACCTTC. The chain uses TRBV5-6 and TRBJ1-2; D is uncertain. Germline assignment: CDR1 SGHDT and CDR2 YYEEEE. The CDR3 consists of 13 residues. Between the trimmed V and J ends, which lost 0 bases and 7 bases, there was a span of 10 bases.

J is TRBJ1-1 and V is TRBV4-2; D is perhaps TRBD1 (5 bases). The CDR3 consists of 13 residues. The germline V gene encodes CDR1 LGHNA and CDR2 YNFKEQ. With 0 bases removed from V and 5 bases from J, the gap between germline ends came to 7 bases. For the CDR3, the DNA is TGTGCCAGCAGCCAAGAAGCAGGGACTGAAGCTTTCTTT. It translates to CASSQEAGTEAFF.

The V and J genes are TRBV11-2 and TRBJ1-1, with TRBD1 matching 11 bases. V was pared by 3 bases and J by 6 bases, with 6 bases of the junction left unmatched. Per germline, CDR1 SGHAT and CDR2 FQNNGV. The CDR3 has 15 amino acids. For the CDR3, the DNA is TGTGCCAGCAGCTTTCGGACAGGGGGCGCCCCTGAAGCTTTCTTT. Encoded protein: CASSFRTGGAPEAFF.

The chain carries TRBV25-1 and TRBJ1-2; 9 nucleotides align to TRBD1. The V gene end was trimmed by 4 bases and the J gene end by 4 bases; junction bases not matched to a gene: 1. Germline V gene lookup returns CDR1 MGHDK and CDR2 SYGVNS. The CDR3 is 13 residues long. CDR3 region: CASSGGQGYGYTF. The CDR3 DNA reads TGTGCCAGCAGTGGGGGACAGGGCTATGGCTACACCTTC.

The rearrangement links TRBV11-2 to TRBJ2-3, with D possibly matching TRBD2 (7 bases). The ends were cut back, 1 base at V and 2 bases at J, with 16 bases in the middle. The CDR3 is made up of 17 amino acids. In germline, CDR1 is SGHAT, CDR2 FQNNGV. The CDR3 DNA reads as TGTGCCAGCAGCTTAGCTGGGGGGGCACTCCTCACAGATACGCAGTATTTT. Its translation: CASSLAGGALLTDTQYF.

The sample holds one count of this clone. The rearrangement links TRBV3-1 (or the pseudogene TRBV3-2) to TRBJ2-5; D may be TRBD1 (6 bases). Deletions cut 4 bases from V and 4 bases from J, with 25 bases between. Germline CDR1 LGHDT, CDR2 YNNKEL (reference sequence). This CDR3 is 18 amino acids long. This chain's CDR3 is CASSPGGEGVFRRETQYF. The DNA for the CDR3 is TGTGCCAGCAGCCCAGGCGGCGAGGGGGTTTTTCGTCGAGAGACCCAGTACTTC.

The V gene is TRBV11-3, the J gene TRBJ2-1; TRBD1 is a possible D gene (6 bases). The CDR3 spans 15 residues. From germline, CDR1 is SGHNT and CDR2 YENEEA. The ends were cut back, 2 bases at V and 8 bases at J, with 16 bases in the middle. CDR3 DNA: TGTGCCAGCAGCTTACAGGGGAATCGGTACGATGAGCAGTTCTTC. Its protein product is CASSLQGNRYDEQFF.

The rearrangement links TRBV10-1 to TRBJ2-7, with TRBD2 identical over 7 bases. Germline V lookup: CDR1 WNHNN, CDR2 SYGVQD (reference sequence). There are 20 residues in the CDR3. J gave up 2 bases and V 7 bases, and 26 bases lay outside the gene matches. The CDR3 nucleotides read TGCGCCAGCATCCTCCTCCATAGGGCTAGCGGAACCTGGAATCCCTACGAGCAGTACGTC. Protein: CASILLHRASGTWNPYEQYV.

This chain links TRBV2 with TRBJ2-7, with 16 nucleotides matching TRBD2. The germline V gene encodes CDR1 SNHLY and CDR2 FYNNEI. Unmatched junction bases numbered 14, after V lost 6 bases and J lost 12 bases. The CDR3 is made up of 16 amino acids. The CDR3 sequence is CASSARGTSGRAGLYV. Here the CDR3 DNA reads TGTGCCAGCAGCGCCCGCGGGACTAGCGGGAGGGCTGGTTTGTACGTC.

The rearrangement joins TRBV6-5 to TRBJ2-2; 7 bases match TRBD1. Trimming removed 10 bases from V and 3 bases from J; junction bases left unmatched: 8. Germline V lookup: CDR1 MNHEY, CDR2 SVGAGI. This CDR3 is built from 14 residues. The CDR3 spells CATGLGGHTGELFF. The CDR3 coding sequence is TGTGCCACCGGGCTAGGGGGCCACACCGGGGAGCTGTTTTTT.

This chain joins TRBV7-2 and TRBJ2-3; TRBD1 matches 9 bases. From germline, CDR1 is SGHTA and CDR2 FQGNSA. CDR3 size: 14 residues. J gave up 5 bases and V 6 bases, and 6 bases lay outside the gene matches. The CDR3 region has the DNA TGTGCCAGCAGTTTGGACAGGGGTGGAGATACGCAGTATTTT. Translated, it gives CASSLDRGGDTQYF.

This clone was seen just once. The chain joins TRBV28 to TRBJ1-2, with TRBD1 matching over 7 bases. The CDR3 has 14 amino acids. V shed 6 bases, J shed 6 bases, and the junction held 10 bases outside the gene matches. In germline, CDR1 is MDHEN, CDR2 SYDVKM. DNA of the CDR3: TGTGCCAGCAGAGTACAGGGGACGGGAAATGGCTACACCTTC. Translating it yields CASRVQGTGNGYTF.

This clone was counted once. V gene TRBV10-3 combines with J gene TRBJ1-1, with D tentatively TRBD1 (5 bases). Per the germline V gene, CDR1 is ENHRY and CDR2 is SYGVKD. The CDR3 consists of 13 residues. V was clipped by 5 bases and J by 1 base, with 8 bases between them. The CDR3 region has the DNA TGTGCCATCAGTCCGACAGAGAACACTGAAGCTTTCTTT. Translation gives CAISPTENTEAFF.

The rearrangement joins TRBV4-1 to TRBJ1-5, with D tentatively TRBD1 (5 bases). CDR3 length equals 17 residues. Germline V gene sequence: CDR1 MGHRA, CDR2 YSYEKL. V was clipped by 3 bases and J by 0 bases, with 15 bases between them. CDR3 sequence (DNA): TGCGCCAGCAGCCAGGGGTGGGGAGGGGATAGCAATCAGCCCCAGCATTTT. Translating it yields CASSQGWGGDSNQPQHF.

The CDR3 DNA is TGTGCCAGCAGCCAAGTATCCGGGGAGCTGGGCTTTGGCTACACCTTC. Its protein is CASSQVSGELGFGYTF. V usage is TRBV4-2 and J usage is TRBJ1-2; D is unclear. This CDR3 has 16 residues. V was shortened by 1 base and J by 7 bases, with 19 bases between the two germline ends. Looked up from germline, CDR1 is LGHNA and CDR2 is YNFKEQ.

The CDR3 loop is CASSWRRPYEQYV. In DNA, the CDR3 is TGTGCCAGCAGCTGGCGGAGACCCTACGAGCAGTACGTC. The chain recombines TRBV5-6 with TRBJ2-7, with D unresolved. CDR1 SGHDT and CDR2 YYEEEE come from the germline V gene. Trimming stripped 3 bases from V and 2 bases from J, with 9 bases between. The CDR3 contains 13 residues.

The CDR3 reads CASRALGSYNEQFF. CDR3 nucleotide sequence: TGTGCCAGTAGGGCCCTAGGGAGTTACAATGAGCAGTTCTTC. The rearrangement links TRBV19 to TRBJ2-1; weak D call: TRBD2 (5 bases). Per the germline V gene, CDR1 is LNHDA and CDR2 is SQIVND (reference sequence). The length of the CDR3 is 14 residues. V lost 6 bases to trimming and J lost 4 bases, with 13 bases between them.

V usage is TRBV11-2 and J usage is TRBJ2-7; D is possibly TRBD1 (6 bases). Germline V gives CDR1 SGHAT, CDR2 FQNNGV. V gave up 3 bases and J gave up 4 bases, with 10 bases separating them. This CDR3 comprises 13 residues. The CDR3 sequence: CASSFGQRYEQYV. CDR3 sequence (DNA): TGTGCCAGCAGCTTCGGACAGAGATACGAGCAGTACGTC.

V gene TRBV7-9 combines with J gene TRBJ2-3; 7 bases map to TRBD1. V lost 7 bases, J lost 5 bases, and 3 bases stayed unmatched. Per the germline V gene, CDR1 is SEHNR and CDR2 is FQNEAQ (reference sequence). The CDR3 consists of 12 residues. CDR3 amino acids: CASTRDRDTQYF. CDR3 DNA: TGTGCCAGCACCAGGGACAGAGATACGCAGTATTTT.

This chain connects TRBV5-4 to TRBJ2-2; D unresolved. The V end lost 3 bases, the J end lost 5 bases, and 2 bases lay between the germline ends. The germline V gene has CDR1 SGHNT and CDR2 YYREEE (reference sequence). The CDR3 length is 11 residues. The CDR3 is CASSSTGELFF. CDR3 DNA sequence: TGTGCCAGCAGCTCAACCGGGGAGCTGTTTTTT.